The sequence of this T cell receptor beta chain was determined in a study of beta chain features in type 1 diabetes listed by TCRdb under 2018. Concerning the study at large: Patients and healthy donors did not differ in mean age, gender distribution, total cell number or subset yield. Whereas all 28 donors provided naive and central memory subsets, regulatory and stem cell-like memory subsets were isolated from just 8 patients and about 8 healthy donors. In the study, TCRB repertoires of sorted circulating CD4+ T cell subsets from recently diagnosed type 1 diabetes patients were compared with those of matched healthy donors. A total of about 100,000,000 sorted cells were examined across all samples, and RNA yield correlated strongly with the number of cells per subset.

From each donor, a single peripheral blood sample of about 100 mL on average was drawn into heparinised tubes. A BD FACSAria II was used to sort naive, central memory, regulatory and stem cell-like memory CD4+ T cells with a panel that included CD45RO, CCR7, CD25, CD127, CD95 and CD27. A purity above 98% was achieved for all sorted populations. PBMCs were separated immediately by Lymphoprep density gradient centrifugation and were stained directly, without being cultured. To minimize batch effects, samples were stained and sorted in pairs, one healthy donor with one patient per experiment. The High Capacity cDNA Reverse Transcription Kit was used to reverse transcribe all of the isolated RNA, meaning that expressed TCRB transcripts were what got sequenced. Naive, central memory and regulatory T cell samples underwent deep immunoSEQ sequencing, averaging around 3.9 million total reads per sample. Sorted cells were lysed in RLT buffer and RNA was extracted with DNase-treated RNeasy Micro or Mini kits, depending on cell number. To prevent cross-contamination, each cell subset was processed individually, whereas patient and healthy donor samples were processed jointly. The immunoSEQ multiplex PCR was used to amplify TCRB sequences from cDNA, generating 87-bp fragments that spanned the CDR3 region. The amplicons were sequenced using the Illumina HiSeq platform. In the authors' own workflow: Synthetic template baselines were used to correct PCR bias computationally, reads within Hamming distance 2 were collapsed, and singletons that could not be merged were discarded. Reads were aligned against IMGT so that V, D and J genes, CDR3 length and insertions or deletions at six rearrangement sites could be assigned. Within each subset, clonotype counts were normalized to sorted cell number, and only after that were true diversity and Gini coefficients computed with the tcR R package. The overlap coefficient, calculated on TCRB nucleotide sequences, was used to quantify repertoire sharing. TCRdb obtained this table from immuneACCESS and retained in-frame rearrangements with V and J assigned. These tables miss some clones; where compared with another copy, unresolved V genes account for less than half of the shortfall, and the remainder is unexplained. From that table come the V and J calls and clone size; the DNA was used to work out D and trimming. For this sample the table gives 150,000 to 190,000 clones, of which around 8% were detected only once. About 0.6% of the sample is held by the ten biggest clonotypes.

This clone was seen only a few times. The specificity of this receptor is unknown. No base quality values were provided; no much bigger clone lies one nucleotide off. General study outcomes and caveats: Because cDNA was sequenced instead of genomic DNA, highly expressing activated cells could be over-represented, though the groups showed no difference in activation or CD3 levels. Shorter templates might be favored by PCR, yet because patient and control samples were amplified and corrected together, any such skew would affect both groups equally. Naive, central memory and regulatory TCRB repertoires appeared to be more alike among patients than among healthy donors. A moderate but significant shortening of TCRB CDR3 length was observed in type 1 diabetes patients in all four CD4+ subsets. Only small numbers of individuals were included in the HLA sub-analyses, which left unresolved whether HLA type had any influence on TCRB rearrangement. At VDJ recombination sites, type 1 diabetes patients had fewer insertions and more deleted nucleotides, which implies abnormalities in thymic rearrangement.

The junction shows trimming of 1 base on V and 2 bases on J, plus 9 bases between the germline ends. The CDR3 has 15 amino acids, counting the end cysteine and phenylalanine. Of all the DNA, just the CDR3 is kept, 45 bases in frame from base 1. Per the germline V gene (reference sequence), GTSNPN is the CDR1 and SVGIG is the CDR2. The sequence was obtained from a man in his late teens or twenties in good health. This chain is built from TRBV30 and TRBJ2-6; TRBD2 is a weak D gene call, 5 bases matching. Sequenced input: central memory CD4+ T cells from blood. The nucleotide sequence reads TGTGCCTGGAGTGGAGGGAGCCCTGGGGCCAACGTCCTGACTTTC. This gives the protein CAWSGGSPGANVLTF.